Each of the 20 T cell receptor beta chains below was sequenced from the same sample in a study of T cell responses to AZD1222 COVID-19 vaccine. Generated by immunoSEQ multiplex PCR, the TCRdb table keeps only in-frame clones and is missing some. Counted here are 100,000 to 150,000 clones, about 89% occurring once; the ten biggest clones make up around 10%. Material: peripheral blood, obtained on day 0 of MenACWY control vaccination. The receptors were sampled from an adult in good health.

The V gene is TRBV7-2, the J gene TRBJ2-5; 13 positions match TRBD2. V shed 5 bases and J 3 bases; nucleotides not matched to a gene: 6. The germline gives CDR1 SGHTA, CDR2 FQGNSA. There are 16 residues in the CDR3. CDR3 protein: CASSLQGLAGKETQYF. As DNA, the CDR3 is TGTGCCAGCAGCCTTCAGGGACTAGCGGGAAAAGAGACCCAGTACTTC.

This chain joins TRBV6-5 and TRBJ1-3; D unresolved. The germline gives CDR1 MNHEY, CDR2 SVGAGI. The CDR3 runs to 13 residues. Trimming cost V 6 bases and J 1 base, with 7 bases left between them. The CDR3 protein is CASSRRSGNTIYF. CDR3 DNA sequence: TGTGCCAGCAGCCGCCGGTCTGGAAACACCATATATTTT.

Worth noting for this clone: This CDR3 is also generated by other DNA sequences in the sample. This chain uses TRBV6-5 with TRBJ1-6, with 9 nucleotides matching TRBD1. CDR1 and CDR2 (germline): MNHEY, SVGAGI. The ends lost 0 bases at V and 6 bases at J; junction bases unmatched: 0. The CDR3 covers 15 residues. The CDR3 DNA sequence: TGTGCCAGCAGTTACTCGGGACAGGGTAATTCACCCCTCCACTTT. Protein product: CASSYSGQGNSPLHF.

The chain is built from TRBV18 and TRBJ2-5; 10 nucleotides line up with TRBD1. V shed 3 bases and J 6 bases; nucleotides not matched to a gene: 7. Germline CDR1 reads KGHSH; CDR2 reads LQKENI. This CDR3 has 15 amino acids. CDR3 amino acids: CASSPSTGQGKTQYF. The DNA for the CDR3 is TGTGCCAGCTCACCCTCCACGGGACAGGGGAAGACCCAGTACTTC. The whole variable domain, remainder taken from reference TRBV18 and TRBJ2-5, is NAGVMQNPRHLVRRRGQEARLRCSPMKGHSHVYWYRQLPEEGLKFMVYLQKENIIDESGMPKERFSAEFPKEGPSILRIQQVVRGDSAAYFCASSPSTGQGKTQYFGPGTRLLVL.

This chain links TRBV7-8 with TRBJ2-3, with 12 bases lining up with TRBD2. The CDR3 extends over 16 amino acids. With 5 bases clipped from V and 4 bases from J, the junction kept 7 bases outside the gene matches. Germline V CDR1 and CDR2: SGHVS, FQNEAQ. This CDR3 reads CASSRWGLAGPDTQYF. The CDR3 DNA sequence: TGTGCCAGCAGCCGCTGGGGACTAGCGGGCCCAGATACGCAGTATTTT. The whole variable domain, remainder taken from reference TRBV7-8 and TRBJ2-3, is GAGVSQSPRYKVAKRGQDVALRCDPISGHVSLFWYQQALGQGPEFLTYFQNEAQLDKSGLPSDRFFAERPEGSVSTLKIQRTQQEDSAVYLCASSRWGLAGPDTQYFGPGTRLTVL.

This chain links TRBV3-1 (or the pseudogene TRBV3-2) with TRBJ2-1; 10 nucleotides match TRBD2. Germline V gene data show CDR1 as LGHDT and CDR2 as YNNKEL (reference sequence). The junction had 0 bases not matched to a gene; V was cut back by 0 bases and J by 4 bases. The CDR3 length is 15 residues. The CDR3 DNA reads TGTGCCAGCAGCCAAGAACTAGCGGGGTACAATGAGCAGTTCTTC. Its protein product is CASSQELAGYNEQFF.

The chain's CDR3 is CASSFRAGGQPQHF. The CDR3 nucleotides are TGTGCCAGCAGTTTTCGGGCAGGGGGTCAGCCCCAGCATTTT. The chain carries TRBV27 and TRBJ1-5; 7 bases are a match to TRBD1. Trimming removed 3 bases from V and 6 bases from J; junction bases left unmatched: 5. The CDR3 covers 14 residues. Germline V gene data show CDR1 as MNHEY and CDR2 as SMNVEV (reference sequence).

This chain connects TRBV6-6 to TRBJ1-6; 10 nucleotides match TRBD1. Germline trimming cut 5 bases from V and 8 bases from J; bases unmatched to any gene: 9. The CDR3 contains 16 residues. Germline lookup yields CDR1 MNHNY and CDR2 SVGAGI (reference sequence). This CDR3 reads CASSALTGGADSPLHF. CDR3 sequence (DNA): TGTGCCAGCAGTGCACTGACAGGGGGCGCGGATTCACCCCTCCACTTT.

This rearrangement joins TRBV3-1 (or the pseudogene TRBV3-2) to TRBJ2-5, with 7 bases fitting TRBD2. J lost 5 bases, V lost 9 bases, and 15 bases had no gene match. Germline V CDR1 and CDR2: LGHDT, YNNKEL (reference sequence). The CDR3 is made up of 15 amino acids. CDR3 nucleotide sequence: TGTGCCAGTCACTGGACTAGAGCAGGGAGGGAGACCCAGTACTTC. Translation: CASHWTRAGRETQYF.

This chain uses TRBV6-2 or TRBV6-3 with TRBJ2-3; a weak D match, TRBD2 (5 bases). Germline CDR1 is MNHEY and CDR2 is SVGEGT. V was trimmed by 4 bases and J by 5 bases, leaving 7 bases between them. This CDR3 is 12 amino acids long. The CDR3 DNA sequence: TGTGCCAGCAGTTGGGAGAAAGATACGCAGTATTTT. Protein product: CASSWEKDTQYF.

The chain joins TRBV27 to TRBJ2-7; 10 positions match TRBD1. The V segment lost 5 bases and the J segment 0 bases; nucleotides outside the gene matches: 4. Germline V gives CDR1 MNHEY, CDR2 SMNVEV (reference sequence). This CDR3 spans 15 amino acids. The CDR3 DNA is TGTGCCAGCAGTACTCGGACAGGGGGCTCCTACGAGCAGTACTTC. Translation: CASSTRTGGSYEQYF.

The chain uses TRBV12-3 or TRBV12-4 and TRBJ1-4; D not resolved. The V and J ends lost 7 bases and 8 bases respectively, with 8 bases between them. The CDR3 loop spans 11 amino acids. The DNA for the CDR3 is TGTGCCAGCACCGAAGGGGAAAAACTGTTTTTT. It yields the protein CASTEGEKLFF.

The chain is built from TRBV27 and TRBJ2-6; D ambiguous. V dropped 5 bases and J dropped 0 bases, with 5 bases sitting between them. The CDR3 is made up of 14 amino acids. CDR1 is MNHEY and CDR2 is SMNVEV in the germline V gene (reference sequence). Here the CDR3 DNA reads TGTGCCAGCAGTCCACTCTCTGGGGCCAACGTCCTGACTTTC. Its translation is CASSPLSGANVLTF.

The rearrangement joins TRBV12-3 or TRBV12-4 to TRBJ2-2; D unclear. V lost 8 bases to trimming and J lost 6 bases, with 10 bases between them. The CDR3 extends over 12 amino acids. CDR3: CASHKSAGELFF. The CDR3 nucleotides are TGTGCCAGCCATAAGTCCGCCGGGGAGCTGTTTTTT.

This clone has just a few counts. This rearrangement joins TRBV5-4 to TRBJ1-1; tentatively, D is TRBD1 (5 bases). Germline V gene lookup returns CDR1 SGHNT and CDR2 YYREEE (reference sequence). This CDR3 contains 18 residues. V was clipped by 3 bases and J by 1 base, with 22 bases between them. CDR3 loop: CASSSIPGPPRGNTEAFF. The CDR3 region has the DNA TGTGCCAGCAGCTCGATACCGGGACCGCCTCGGGGGAACACTGAAGCTTTCTTT.

V usage is TRBV6-2 or TRBV6-3 and J usage is TRBJ1-4, with D unresolved. The CDR3 is 12 amino acids. Germline V CDR1 and CDR2: MNHEY, SVGEGT. Trimming cost V 6 bases and J 10 bases, with 12 bases left between them. The CDR3 region has the DNA TGTGCCAGCAGCTCGGGAGGCACAAAACTGTTTTTT. Its protein product is CASSSGGTKLFF.

This clone appeared a few times. The rearrangement links TRBV7-3 to TRBJ2-7, with unresolved D. V gave up 2 bases and J gave up 1 base, with 9 bases separating them. The CDR3 covers 14 residues. Germline V gene data show CDR1 as SGHTA and CDR2 as FQGTGA. As DNA, the CDR3 is TGTGCCAGCAGCTTAGGGGTCGGATCCTACGAGCAGTACTTC. It codes for CASSLGVGSYEQYF.

The chain recombines TRBV5-6 with TRBJ1-1; D unresolved. The CDR3 extends over 16 amino acids. The germline V and J ends were trimmed by 3 bases and 0 bases, with 15 bases remaining between them. Germline V gene sequence: CDR1 SGHDT, CDR2 YYEEEE. CDR3 DNA sequence: TGTGCCAGCAGCTCGGCGGGGTCAAGGATGAACACTGAAGCTTTCTTT. This sequence encodes CASSSAGSRMNTEAFF.

This clone appeared a single time. The chain recombines TRBV4-2 with TRBJ2-7; 8 positions agree with TRBD2. Germline assignment: CDR1 LGHNA and CDR2 YNFKEQ. V shed 2 bases and J 0 bases; nucleotides not matched to a gene: 3. CDR3 size: 15 residues. This CDR3 reads CASSQLAGNSYEQYF. Here the CDR3 DNA reads TGTGCCAGCAGCCAATTAGCGGGAAACTCCTACGAGCAGTACTTC.

V and J are TRBV11-2 and TRBJ1-6; D is ambiguous. Trimming took 3 bases from V and 7 from J, leaving 4 bases between them. This CDR3 contains 12 residues. The V gene's germline CDR1 is SGHAT and CDR2 FQNNGV. CDR3 residues: CASSFGNSPLHF. DNA for the CDR3: TGTGCCAGCAGCTTTGGGAATTCACCCCTCCACTTT.